The clone carrying this T cell receptor (beta chain) showed up just a few times. Its cognate antigen is unknown. Some clones are missing from TCRdb's copy, which holds only in-frame ones; the method was immunoSEQ multiplex PCR. The sample lists 950,000 to 1,200,000 clones, 70% to 85% occurring once. Trimming removed 3 bases at V and 8 bases at J, with 10 bases between. Looked up from germline, CDR1 is LNHDA and CDR2 is SQIVND (reference sequence). The CDR3 has 13 amino acids. These data belong to a study of shared clonotypes between healthy human individuals. Study-level findings and limits: Larger richness was generally estimated for naive than memory subsets.

V gene TRBV19 combines with J gene TRBJ1-4; D is possibly TRBD1 (5 bases). This TCR was sampled from a man aged 18 to 29 in good health. Some clones in this sample may be carry-over from other donors' samples. The sequencing sample was made of memory CD4+ T cells from PBMCs. Specified subset: CD45RA-negative fraction. The CDR3 bases are TGTGCCAGTAGTATTTCCGGGGCGGAAAAACTGTTTTTT. Translated, it gives CASSISGAEKLFF.